A selection of T cell receptor beta chains follows, all from one sample in a study of CD8 T cells in Susac syndrome. One entry per CDR3 protein, called by TCRdb with MiXCR from the immunoSEQ multiplex PCR reads. The table lists about 110,000 distinct CDR3 sequences, around 95% of them singletons. The sequencing input was CD4+ T cells from PBMCs. These receptors were collected from a human donor in good health. Both conserved end residues are part of each CDR3. A D gene is named only where the DNA matches it firmly. Size is omitted from some rows. Given values are once, few, many or a class for expanded clones.

v_call: TRBV29-1
d_call: .
j_call: TRBJ2-5
clone_size: .
cdr3_aa: CSVQATLRVLETQYF
cdr3_nt: TGCAGCGTTCAAGCGACTTTGAGGGTTTTGGAGACCCAGTACTTC

v_call: TRBV20-1
d_call: .
j_call: TRBJ1-1
clone_size: .
cdr3_aa: CSAREGAWDTEAFF
cdr3_nt: TGCAGTGCTAGAGAAGGGGCTTGGGACACTGAAGCTTTCTTT

v_call: TRBV12-3/TRBV12-4
d_call: TRBD1
j_call: TRBJ1-2
clone_size: once
cdr3_aa: CASSNTGTGDYGYTF
cdr3_nt: TGTGCCAGCAGTAATACCGGGACAGGGGACTATGGCTACACCTTC

v_call: TRBV9
d_call: .
j_call: TRBJ1-3
clone_size: .
cdr3_aa: CASSVNLGNTIYF
cdr3_nt: TGTGCCAGCAGCGTAAACCTTGGAAACACCATATATTTT

v_call: TRBV7-2
d_call: .
j_call: TRBJ2-3
clone_size: .
cdr3_aa: CASSLAFGVRADTQYF
cdr3_nt: TGTGCCAGCAGCTTAGCCTTCGGGGTAAGGGCAGATACGCAGTATTTT

v_call: TRBV7-2
d_call: TRBD1
j_call: TRBJ2-1
clone_size: .
cdr3_aa: CASSLSGTGYNEQFF
cdr3_nt: TGTGCCAGCAGCTTGTCCGGGACAGGTTACAATGAGCAGTTCTTC

v_call: TRBV6-5
d_call: .
j_call: TRBJ2-3
clone_size: .
cdr3_aa: CASSYGQGTDTQYF
cdr3_nt: TGTGCCAGCAGTTACGGGCAGGGGACAGATACGCAGTATTTT

v_call: TRBV20-1
d_call: TRBD2
j_call: TRBJ2-7
clone_size: .
cdr3_aa: CSAQGLAYEQYF
cdr3_nt: TGCAGTGCCCAGGGACTAGCCTACGAGCAGTACTTC

v_call: TRBV20-1
d_call: TRBD2
j_call: TRBJ2-6
clone_size: .
cdr3_aa: CSAREREFGANVLTF
cdr3_nt: TGCAGTGCTAGAGAGCGGGAGTTTGGGGCCAACGTCCTGACTTTC

v_call: TRBV12-3/TRBV12-4
d_call: TRBD1
j_call: TRBJ1-1
clone_size: .
cdr3_aa: CASSLRQGPNTEAFF
cdr3_nt: TGTGCCAGCAGTCTTCGACAGGGACCGAACACTGAAGCTTTCTTT

v_call: TRBV29-1
d_call: .
j_call: TRBJ2-7
clone_size: .
cdr3_aa: CSVGGTINSYEQYF
cdr3_nt: TGCAGCGTTGGGGGGACGATTAACTCCTACGAGCAGTACTTC

v_call: TRBV5-6
d_call: .
j_call: TRBJ2-3
clone_size: .
cdr3_aa: CASSWIGQTTDTQYF
cdr3_nt: TGTGCCAGCAGCTGGATAGGACAGACCACAGATACGCAGTATTTT

v_call: TRBV18
d_call: .
j_call: TRBJ2-7
clone_size: .
cdr3_aa: CASSPASRSYEQYF
cdr3_nt: TGTGCCAGCTCACCAGCTAGCCGTTCCTACGAGCAGTACTTC

v_call: TRBV29-1
d_call: .
j_call: TRBJ2-5
clone_size: .
cdr3_aa: CSVDRTEETQYF
cdr3_nt: TGCAGCGTTGATAGGACAGAAGAGACCCAGTACTTC

v_call: TRBV24-1
d_call: .
j_call: TRBJ2-1
clone_size: .
cdr3_aa: CATSDVGARGDEQFF
cdr3_nt: TGTGCCACCAGTGATGTGGGGGCTCGGGGTGATGAGCAGTTCTTC

v_call: TRBV24-1
d_call: TRBD1
j_call: TRBJ2-1
clone_size: .
cdr3_aa: CATSDRGPDRGHNEQFF
cdr3_nt: TGTGCCACCAGTGATAGAGGGCCGGACAGGGGCCACAATGAGCAGTTCTTC

v_call: TRBV7-2
d_call: .
j_call: TRBJ2-3
clone_size: .
cdr3_aa: CASSLFTDTQYF
cdr3_nt: TGTGCCAGCAGCCTTTTCACAGATACGCAGTATTTT

v_call: TRBV5-4
d_call: .
j_call: TRBJ2-2
clone_size: .
cdr3_aa: CASSLDSKNTGELFF
cdr3_nt: TGTGCCAGCAGCTTGGACAGTAAGAACACCGGGGAGCTGTTTTTT

v_call: TRBV4-1
d_call: .
j_call: TRBJ2-5
clone_size: .
cdr3_aa: CASSQDMADRETQYF
cdr3_nt: TGCGCCAGCAGCCAAGATATGGCAGACCGGGAGACCCAGTACTTC

v_call: TRBV23-1
d_call: TRBD1
j_call: TRBJ1-5
clone_size: .
cdr3_aa: CASSQRWTGGNQPQHF
cdr3_nt: TGCGCCAGCAGTCAAAGGTGGACAGGGGGCAATCAGCCCCAGCATTTT

v_call: TRBV15
d_call: .
j_call: TRBJ1-2
clone_size: .
cdr3_aa: CATSTVRGGYGYTF
cdr3_nt: TGTGCCACCAGCACCGTAAGGGGAGGCTATGGCTACACCTTC

v_call: TRBV28
d_call: TRBD1
j_call: TRBJ1-1
clone_size: .
cdr3_aa: CASSSLQGSYTEAFF
cdr3_nt: TGTGCCAGCAGTTCCTTACAGGGGTCCTACACTGAAGCTTTCTTT

v_call: TRBV4-3
d_call: .
j_call: TRBJ2-7
clone_size: .
cdr3_aa: CASSQDADYEQYF
cdr3_nt: TGCGCCAGCAGCCAAGATGCCGACTACGAGCAGTACTTC

v_call: TRBV5-1
d_call: .
j_call: TRBJ2-5
clone_size: .
cdr3_aa: CATTNGGALKETQYF
cdr3_nt: TGCGCCACCACAAACGGAGGGGCCCTCAAGGAGACCCAGTACTTC

v_call: TRBV5-1
d_call: TRBD1
j_call: TRBJ2-5
clone_size: .
cdr3_aa: CASSTRQGYQETQYF
cdr3_nt: TGCGCCAGCAGCACGAGACAGGGTTACCAAGAGACCCAGTACTTC

v_call: TRBV7-2
d_call: TRBD1
j_call: TRBJ2-2
clone_size: .
cdr3_aa: CASSADRVNTGELFF
cdr3_nt: TGTGCCAGCAGCGCGGACAGGGTGAACACCGGGGAGCTGTTTTTT

v_call: TRBV20-1
d_call: .
j_call: TRBJ2-7
clone_size: .
cdr3_aa: CAQERPSYEQYF
cdr3_nt: TGCGCACAGGAGCGTCCTTCCTACGAGCAGTACTTC

v_call: TRBV18
d_call: .
j_call: TRBJ2-4
clone_size: .
cdr3_aa: CASSPPGTRTAKNIQYF
cdr3_nt: TGTGCCAGCTCACCTCCTGGGACCCGGACGGCCAAAAACATTCAGTACTTC

v_call: TRBV27
d_call: TRBD1
j_call: TRBJ1-1
clone_size: .
cdr3_aa: CASSLSYRGTEAFF
cdr3_nt: TGTGCCAGCAGTTTGTCCTACAGGGGGACTGAAGCTTTCTTT

v_call: TRBV13
d_call: .
j_call: TRBJ2-1
clone_size: .
cdr3_aa: CASSPWSWYNEQFF
cdr3_nt: TGTGCCAGCAGCCCCTGGTCGTGGTACAATGAGCAGTTCTTC

v_call: TRBV2
d_call: TRBD1
j_call: TRBJ2-3
clone_size: .
cdr3_aa: CASRRGRATDTQYF
cdr3_nt: TGTGCCAGCAGGAGGGGGCGGGCGACAGATACGCAGTATTTT

v_call: TRBV9
d_call: .
j_call: TRBJ2-3
clone_size: .
cdr3_aa: CASSVASGWAPDTQYF
cdr3_nt: TGTGCCAGCAGCGTAGCGAGCGGATGGGCACCAGATACGCAGTATTTT

v_call: TRBV20-1
d_call: .
j_call: TRBJ2-2
clone_size: .
cdr3_aa: CSAGRGANTGELFF
cdr3_nt: TGCAGTGCTGGCAGAGGGGCGAACACCGGGGAGCTGTTTTTT

v_call: TRBV5-1
d_call: .
j_call: TRBJ2-3
clone_size: .
cdr3_aa: CASSFGRWADTQYF
cdr3_nt: TGCGCCAGCAGCTTCGGGCGGTGGGCAGATACGCAGTATTTT

v_call: TRBV4-3
d_call: TRBD1
j_call: TRBJ2-1
clone_size: .
cdr3_aa: CASSHLTGAGYNEQFF
cdr3_nt: TGCGCCAGCAGCCACCTGACAGGGGCAGGCTACAATGAGCAGTTCTTC

v_call: TRBV6-2/TRBV6-3
d_call: .
j_call: TRBJ1-3
clone_size: .
cdr3_aa: CASNEGQIGNTIYF
cdr3_nt: TGTGCCAGCAACGAGGGACAAATTGGAAACACCATATATTTT

v_call: TRBV6-1
d_call: TRBD2
j_call: TRBJ2-5
clone_size: .
cdr3_aa: CASSEVKRGLAGFQETQYF
cdr3_nt: TGTGCCAGCAGTGAAGTAAAGAGGGGACTAGCGGGCTTCCAAGAGACCCAGTACTTC

v_call: TRBV18
d_call: .
j_call: TRBJ2-2
clone_size: .
cdr3_aa: CASSKTGNTGELFF
cdr3_nt: TGTGCCAGCTCAAAAACAGGAAACACCGGGGAGCTGTTTTTT

v_call: TRBV6-2/TRBV6-3
d_call: TRBD1
j_call: TRBJ2-3
clone_size: .
cdr3_aa: CASLDRAWTDTQYF
cdr3_nt: TGTGCCAGCCTTGACAGGGCATGGACAGATACGCAGTATTTT

v_call: TRBV27
d_call: .
j_call: TRBJ2-2
clone_size: .
cdr3_aa: CASSLEGVGTGELFF
cdr3_nt: TGTGCCAGCAGTTTAGAGGGGGTAGGCACCGGGGAGCTGTTTTTT

v_call: TRBV7-9
d_call: TRBD1
j_call: TRBJ1-2
clone_size: .
cdr3_aa: CASSPGQVDGYTF
cdr3_nt: TGTGCCAGCAGCCCGGGACAGGTCGATGGCTACACCTTC